The 11 T cell receptor beta chains reported below all come from one sample, sequenced in a study of response to subunit inactivated influenza vaccine (dated by TCRdb to 2016 to 2019). The library relied on RT-PCR. The sequencing machine was an Illumina HiSeq 2500. Starting from the raw public reads, TCRdb applied fastp trimming at Q25, assembled clones with MiXCR and retained in-frame beta chains. Here each entry gathers all rows of one CDR3 protein and keeps the most common genes and DNA. This sample gives about 780,000 distinct CDR3 sequences in total; approximately 18% of them show up just once. The ten largest clones add up to roughly a tenth of the sample. This specimen was PBMCs from blood, taken about 5 days after vaccination. These TCRs come from a man aged 50 to 60 who received an inactivated influenza vaccine. Donor details come from another sample of the same person, matched by shared clones.

Only a few counts were recorded for this clonotype. The chain carries TRBV7-2 and TRBJ2-7; possible D gene TRBD2, 6 bases. This CDR3 has 15 amino acids. The V gene lost 0 bases and the J gene lost 7 bases, with 16 bases spanning the gap. Per the germline V gene, CDR1 is SGHTA and CDR2 is FQGNSA. CDR3 sequence: CASSLAGLLRVEQYF. CDR3 nucleotides: TGTGCCAGCAGCTTAGCGGGACTCTTACGTGTGGAGCAGTACTTC. Full variable domain (outside the CDR3, taken from reference TRBV7-2 and TRBJ2-7): GAGVSQSPSNKVTEKGKDVELRCDPISGHTALYWYRQSLGQGLEFLIYFQGNSAPDKSGLPSDRFSAERTGGSVSTLTIQRTQQEDSAVYLCASSLAGLLRVEQYFGPGTRLTVT.

A remark on this clonotype: At one of its ends the junction is not consistent with the germline gene, which may arise from a read error. The chain links TRBV20-1 to TRBJ2-3, with D maybe TRBD2 (5 bases). The V gene's germline CDR1 is DFQATT and CDR2 SNEGSKA (reference sequence). The CDR3 is 15 residues long. CDR3 in DNA: TGCAGTGCTAGAGATGTCCTATCTAGCACAGATACGCGGTATTTT. Translating gives CSARDVLSSTDTRYF.

V is TRBV7-2 and J is TRBJ2-3; D may be TRBD1 (6 bases). The CDR3 runs 16 residues. Germline V CDR1 and CDR2: SGHTA, FQGNSA. The ends were cut back, 2 bases at V and 2 bases at J, with 14 bases in the middle. CDR3 sequence reads: CASSLNWGLNTDTQYF. The CDR3 coding sequence is TGTGCCAGCAGCTTAAATTGGGGGCTAAACACAGATACGCAGTATTTT.

The CDR3 sequence is CSASNRYEQYF. The CDR3 DNA sequence: TGCAGTGCTAGTAACCGATACGAGCAGTACTTC. V and J are TRBV20-1 and TRBJ2-7; D call uncertain. This CDR3 is 11 amino acids long. V dropped 3 bases and J dropped 4 bases, with 7 bases sitting between them. The germline gives CDR1 DFQATT, CDR2 SNEGSKA (reference sequence).

The chain combines TRBV27 with TRBJ2-3, with D perhaps matching TRBD2 (7 bases). The germline V and J ends were trimmed by 8 bases and 6 bases, with 18 bases remaining between them. The germline gives CDR1 MNHEY, CDR2 SMNVEV (reference sequence). The CDR3 has 14 residues. CDR3 in amino acids: CASSEGGGKDTQYF. In DNA form, the CDR3 reads TGTGCCAGCTCCGAAGGGGGGGGTAAGGATACGCAGTATTTT.

J is TRBJ2-2 and V is TRBV5-5; D call uncertain. The length of the CDR3 is 14 residues. V was pared by 3 bases and J by 6 bases, with 12 bases between. Germline V CDR1 and CDR2: SGHKS, YYEKEE (reference sequence). As DNA, the CDR3 is TGTGCCAGCAGCTGGGTCGCCAGTTCCGGGGAGCTGTTTTTT. It yields the protein CASSWVASSGELFF. The full variable domain, completed using reference TRBV5-5 and TRBJ2-2, is DAGVTQSPTHLIKTRGQQVTLRCSPISGHKSVSWYQQVLGQGPQFIFQYYEKEERGRGNFPDRFSARQFPNYSSELNVNALLLGDSALYLCASSWVASSGELFFGEGSRLTVL.

At least ten counts were recorded for this clonotype. The J gene is TRBJ2-7, the V gene TRBV6-2 or TRBV6-3; D is unresolved. The CDR3 has 13 residues. Deletions cut 8 bases from V and 2 bases from J, with 13 bases between. Germline CDR1 and CDR2: MNHEY and SVGEGT. CDR3 nucleotide sequence: TGTGCCAGCCTCCGCGGCGGAACCTACGAGCAGTACTTC. Translation gives CASLRGGTYEQYF.

This clonotype was seen repeatedly, ten times or more. The chain has TRBV12-3 or TRBV12-4 and TRBJ1-6; D uncertain. Trimming left V 0 bases short and J 7 bases short, with 10 bases between. The CDR3 has 15 amino acids. CDR3 sequence: CASSLAFRENSPLHF. CDR3 bases: TGTGCCAGCAGTTTAGCTTTTAGAGAGAATTCACCCCTCCACTTT.

V is TRBV9 and J is TRBJ2-2; possibly TRBD1 for D (5 bases). V gave up 0 bases and J gave up 1 base, with 10 bases separating them. This CDR3 is 16 amino acids long. Germline V gene lookup returns CDR1 SGDLS and CDR2 YYNGEE. DNA of the CDR3: TGTGCCAGCAGCGTAGTCGACAGATTGAACACCGGGGAGCTGTTTTTT. Translated: CASSVVDRLNTGELFF.

This clonotype was counted a few times. This chain connects TRBV7-2 to TRBJ2-7; 11 bases map to TRBD2. V lost 5 bases to trimming and J lost 5 bases; unmatched junction nucleotides: 11. CDR3 length: 16 residues. Germline values: CDR1 SGHTA, CDR2 FQGNSA. The CDR3: CASSPTLAGVSHEQYF. CDR3 in DNA: TGTGCCAGCAGCCCTACACTAGCGGGAGTTTCCCACGAGCAGTACTTC.

In its sample, this clonotype was seen many times. The V call is TRBV5-5, the J call TRBJ1-2; TRBD1 agrees at 7 bases. Germline V lookup: CDR1 SGHKS, CDR2 YYEKEE (reference sequence). The CDR3 totals 12 residues. Germline trimming cut 8 bases from V and 4 bases from J; bases unmatched to any gene: 5. The CDR3 sequence: CASETGAYGYTF. DNA for the CDR3: TGTGCCAGTGAAACAGGGGCCTATGGCTACACCTTC.